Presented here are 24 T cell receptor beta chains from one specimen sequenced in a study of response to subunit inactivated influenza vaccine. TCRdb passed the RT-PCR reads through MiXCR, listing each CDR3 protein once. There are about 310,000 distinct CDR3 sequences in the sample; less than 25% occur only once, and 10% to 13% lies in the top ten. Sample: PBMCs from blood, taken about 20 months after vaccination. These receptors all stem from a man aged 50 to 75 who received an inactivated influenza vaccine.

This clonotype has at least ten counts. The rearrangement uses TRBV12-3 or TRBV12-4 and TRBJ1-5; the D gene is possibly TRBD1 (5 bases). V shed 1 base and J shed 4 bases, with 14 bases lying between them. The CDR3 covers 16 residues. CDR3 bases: TGTGCCAGCAGTTTAGTAGATAGGGGAGGAAATCAGCCCCAGCATTTT. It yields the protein CASSLVDRGGNQPQHF.

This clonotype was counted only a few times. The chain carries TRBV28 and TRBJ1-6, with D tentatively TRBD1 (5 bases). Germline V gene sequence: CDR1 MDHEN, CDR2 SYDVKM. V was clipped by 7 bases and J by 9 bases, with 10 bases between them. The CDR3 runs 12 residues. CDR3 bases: TGTGCCAGCACCCTTGGGGGTTCACCCCTCCACTTT. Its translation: CASTLGGSPLHF.

CDR3 region: CASSPRDTGGSPLHF. The CDR3 DNA reads TGTGCCAGCAGCCCGCGGGACACCGGGGGTTCACCCCTCCACTTT. The J gene is TRBJ1-6, the V gene TRBV7-8; D perhaps matches TRBD1 (6 bases). Germline V lookup: CDR1 SGHVS, CDR2 FQNEAQ. Trimming pared 5 bases from V and 9 bases from J, leaving 17 bases between. This CDR3 region has 15 residues.

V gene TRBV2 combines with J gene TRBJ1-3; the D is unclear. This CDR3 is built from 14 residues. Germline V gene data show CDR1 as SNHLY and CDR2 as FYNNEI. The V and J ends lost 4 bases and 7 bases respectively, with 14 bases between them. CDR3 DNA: TGTGCCAGCAGTGTCGGCGTTCCGGGGAACACCATATATTTT. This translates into CASSVGVPGNTIYF.

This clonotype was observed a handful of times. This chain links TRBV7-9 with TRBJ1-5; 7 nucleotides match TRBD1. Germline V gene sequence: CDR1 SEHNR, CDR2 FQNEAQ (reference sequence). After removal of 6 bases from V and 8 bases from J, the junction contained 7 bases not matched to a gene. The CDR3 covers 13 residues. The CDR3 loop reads CASSQEQGKPQHF. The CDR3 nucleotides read TGTGCCAGCAGTCAAGAACAGGGGAAGCCCCAGCATTTT.

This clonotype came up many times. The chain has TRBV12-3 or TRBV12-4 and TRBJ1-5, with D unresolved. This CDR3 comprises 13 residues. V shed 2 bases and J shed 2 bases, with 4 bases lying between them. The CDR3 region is CASSLLGNQPQHF. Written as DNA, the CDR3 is TGTGCCAGCAGTTTACTCGGCAATCAGCCCCAGCATTTT.

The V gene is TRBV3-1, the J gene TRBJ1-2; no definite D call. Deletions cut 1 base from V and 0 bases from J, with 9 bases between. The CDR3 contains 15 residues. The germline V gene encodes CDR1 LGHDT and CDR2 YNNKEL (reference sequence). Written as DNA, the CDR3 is TGTGCCAGCAGCCAAGGCCGGCTTGCTAACTATGGCTACACCTTC. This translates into CASSQGRLANYGYTF.

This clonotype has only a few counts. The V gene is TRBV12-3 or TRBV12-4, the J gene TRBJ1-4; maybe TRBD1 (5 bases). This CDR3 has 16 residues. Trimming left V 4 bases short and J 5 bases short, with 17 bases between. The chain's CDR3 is CASSSSRAGGNEKLFF. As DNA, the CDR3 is TGTGCCAGCAGTTCCTCCAGGGCAGGAGGGAATGAAAAACTGTTTTTT.

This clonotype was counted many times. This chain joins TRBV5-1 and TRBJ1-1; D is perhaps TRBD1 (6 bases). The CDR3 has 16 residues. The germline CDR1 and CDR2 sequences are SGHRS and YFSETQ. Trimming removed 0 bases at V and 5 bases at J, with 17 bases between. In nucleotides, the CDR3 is TGCGCCAGCAGCTTGGGGAACAGGGATCCGGGTACTGAAGCTTTCTTT. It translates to CASSLGNRDPGTEAFF.

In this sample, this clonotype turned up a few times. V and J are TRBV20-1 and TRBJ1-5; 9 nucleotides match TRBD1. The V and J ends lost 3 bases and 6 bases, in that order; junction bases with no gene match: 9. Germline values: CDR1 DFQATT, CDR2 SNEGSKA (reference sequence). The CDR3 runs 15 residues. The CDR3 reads CSASDYDRGTQPQHF. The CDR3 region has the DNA TGCAGTGCTAGCGATTACGACAGGGGGACTCAGCCCCAGCATTTT.

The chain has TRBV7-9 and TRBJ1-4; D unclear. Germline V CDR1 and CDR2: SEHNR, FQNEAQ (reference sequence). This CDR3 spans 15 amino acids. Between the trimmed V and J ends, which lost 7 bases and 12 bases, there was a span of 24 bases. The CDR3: CASTGLSQERRELFF. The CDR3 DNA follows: TGTGCCAGCACCGGCTTGTCCCAGGAGCGGAGGGAACTGTTTTTT.

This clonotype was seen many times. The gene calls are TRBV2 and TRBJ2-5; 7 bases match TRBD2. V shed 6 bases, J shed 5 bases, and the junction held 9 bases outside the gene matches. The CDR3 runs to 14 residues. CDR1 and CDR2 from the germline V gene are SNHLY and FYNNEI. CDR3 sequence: CASRGTGGGETQYF. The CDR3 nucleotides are TGTGCCAGCAGAGGGACGGGAGGAGGCGAGACCCAGTACTTC.

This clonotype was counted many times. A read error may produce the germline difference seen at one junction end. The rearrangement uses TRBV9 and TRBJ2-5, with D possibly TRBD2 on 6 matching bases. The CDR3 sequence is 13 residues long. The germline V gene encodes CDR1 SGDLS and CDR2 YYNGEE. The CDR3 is CASSVGLQETQYF. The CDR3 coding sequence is TGCGCCAGCAGTGTGGGACTGCAAGAGACCCAGTACTTC. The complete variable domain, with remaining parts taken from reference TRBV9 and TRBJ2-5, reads DSGVTQTPKHLITATGQRVTLRCSPRSGDLSVYWYQQSLDQGLQFLIQYYNGEERAKGNILERFSAQQFPDLHSELNLSSLELGDSALYFCASSVGLQETQYFGPGTRLLVL.

DNA of the CDR3: TGCGCCAGCAGCTTCCTACCCGGGACAGGGGTCTCCTACGAGCAGTACTTC. Residues: CASSFLPGTGVSYEQYF. This chain joins TRBV5-1 and TRBJ2-7; 10 bases line up with TRBD1. J gave up 0 bases and V 2 bases, and 8 bases lay outside the gene matches. CDR3 length: 17 amino acids. The germline V gene has CDR1 SGHRS and CDR2 YFSETQ.

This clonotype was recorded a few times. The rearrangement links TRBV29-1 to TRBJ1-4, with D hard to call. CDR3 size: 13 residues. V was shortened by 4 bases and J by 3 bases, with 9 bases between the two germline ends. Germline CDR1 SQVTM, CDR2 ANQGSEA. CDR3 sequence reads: CSVAETPNEKLFF. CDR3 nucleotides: TGCAGCGTTGCTGAGACACCTAATGAAAAACTGTTTTTT.

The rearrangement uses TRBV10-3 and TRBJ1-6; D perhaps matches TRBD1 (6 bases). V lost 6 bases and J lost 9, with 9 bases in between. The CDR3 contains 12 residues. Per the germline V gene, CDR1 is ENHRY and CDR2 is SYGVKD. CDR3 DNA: TGTGCCATCAGGGACAGCACTTCACCCCTCCACTTT. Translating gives CAIRDSTSPLHF.

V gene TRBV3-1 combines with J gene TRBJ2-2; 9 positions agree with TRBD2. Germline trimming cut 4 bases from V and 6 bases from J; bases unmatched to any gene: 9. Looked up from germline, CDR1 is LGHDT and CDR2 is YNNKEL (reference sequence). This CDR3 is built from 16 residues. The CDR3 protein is CASSLTAGGHAGELFF. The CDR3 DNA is TGTGCCAGCAGCCTAACAGCGGGGGGCCATGCCGGGGAGCTGTTTTTT. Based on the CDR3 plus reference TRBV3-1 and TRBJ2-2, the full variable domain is DTAVSQTPKYLVTQMGNDKSIKCEQNLGHDTMYWYKQDSKKFLKIMFSYNNKELIINETVPNRFSPKSPDKAHLNLHINSLELGDSAVYFCASSLTAGGHAGELFFGEGSRLTVL.

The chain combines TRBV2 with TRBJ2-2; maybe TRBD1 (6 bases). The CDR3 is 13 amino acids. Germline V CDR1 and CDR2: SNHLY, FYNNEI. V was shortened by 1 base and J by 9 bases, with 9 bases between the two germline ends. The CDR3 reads CASSEVRGRELFF. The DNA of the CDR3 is TGTGCCAGCAGTGAAGTCAGGGGTCGGGAGCTGTTTTTT.

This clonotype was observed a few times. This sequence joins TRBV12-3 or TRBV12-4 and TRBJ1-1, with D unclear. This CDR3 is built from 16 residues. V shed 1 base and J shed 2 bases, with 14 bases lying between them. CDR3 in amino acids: CASSLVVPRRNTEAFF. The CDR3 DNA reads TGTGCCAGCAGTTTAGTAGTACCCAGAAGAAACACTGAAGCTTTCTTT.

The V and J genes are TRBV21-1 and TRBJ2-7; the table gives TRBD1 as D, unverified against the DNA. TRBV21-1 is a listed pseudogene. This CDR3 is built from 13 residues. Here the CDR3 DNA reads TGTGCCAGCAGCAAAGTCGGGCGTTACGAGCAGTACTTC. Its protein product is CASSKVGRYEQYF.

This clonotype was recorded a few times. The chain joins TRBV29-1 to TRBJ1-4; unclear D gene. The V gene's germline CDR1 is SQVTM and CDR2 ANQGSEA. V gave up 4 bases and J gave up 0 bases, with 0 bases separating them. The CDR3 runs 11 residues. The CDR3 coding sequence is TGCAGCGTTGCAACTAATGAAAAACTGTTTTTT. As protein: CSVATNEKLFF.

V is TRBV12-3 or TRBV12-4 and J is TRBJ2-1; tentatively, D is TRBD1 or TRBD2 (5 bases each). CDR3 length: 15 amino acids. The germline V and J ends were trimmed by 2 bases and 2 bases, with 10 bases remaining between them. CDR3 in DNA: TGTGCCAGCAGTTTACGAGGGGTGGCCTACAATGAGCAGTTCTTC. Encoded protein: CASSLRGVAYNEQFF.

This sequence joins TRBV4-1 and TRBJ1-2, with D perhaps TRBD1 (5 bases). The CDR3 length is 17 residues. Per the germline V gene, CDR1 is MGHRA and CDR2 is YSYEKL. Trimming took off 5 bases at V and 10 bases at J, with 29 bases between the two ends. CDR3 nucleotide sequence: TGCGCCAGCAGCGCCATTTTAATTAGCCGGGACCGGGGTTTCTACACCTTC. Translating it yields CASSAILISRDRGFYTF.

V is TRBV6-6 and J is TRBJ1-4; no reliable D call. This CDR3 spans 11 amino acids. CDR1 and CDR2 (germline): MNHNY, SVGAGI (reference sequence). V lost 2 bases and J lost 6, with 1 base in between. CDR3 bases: TGTGCCAGCAGTTACGATGAAAAACTGTTTTTT. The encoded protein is CASSYDEKLFF.